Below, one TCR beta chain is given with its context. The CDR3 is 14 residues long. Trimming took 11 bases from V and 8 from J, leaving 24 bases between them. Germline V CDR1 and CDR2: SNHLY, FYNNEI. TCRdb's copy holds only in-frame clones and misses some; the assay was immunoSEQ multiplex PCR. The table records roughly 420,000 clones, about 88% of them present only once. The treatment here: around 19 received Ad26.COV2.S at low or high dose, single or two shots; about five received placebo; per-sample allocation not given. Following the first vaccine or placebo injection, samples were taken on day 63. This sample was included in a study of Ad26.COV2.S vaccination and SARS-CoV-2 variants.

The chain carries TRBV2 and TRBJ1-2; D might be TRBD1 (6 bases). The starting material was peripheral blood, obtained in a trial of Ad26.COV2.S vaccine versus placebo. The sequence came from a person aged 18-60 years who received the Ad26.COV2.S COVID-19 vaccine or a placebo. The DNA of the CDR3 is TGTGCCGGCCGAGGACGGGGGCTAGGCTTAGGCTACACCTTC. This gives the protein CAGRGRGLGLGYTF.